This T cell receptor (beta chain) was sequenced during a study of CD8 T cells in ankylosing spondylitis. Germline CDR1 is SGHKS and CDR2 is YYEKEE (reference sequence). This CDR3 region has 14 residues. Trimming removed 0 bases from V and 0 bases from J, with 7 bases in between. For TCR beta, libraries came from quantitative 5'-RACE with molecular barcodes. TCRdb called the 5' RACE reads again in MiXCR, with one record for every CDR3 protein. The table lists around 90,000 distinct CDR3 sequences, 27% of them singletons. Sequenced input: blood, either unsorted or a sorted T cell fraction (not recorded which). The chain is built from TRBV5-5 and TRBJ2-7, with a possible D match to TRBD1 (5 bases). The TCR comes from a male donor with ankylosing spondylitis or in good health (not recorded which). The CDR3 DNA sequence: TGTGCCAGCAGCTTGGTGGGGCCCTCCTACGAGCAGTACTTC. The encoded protein is CASSLVGPSYEQYF.